A single sample is the source of the 24 T cell receptor beta chains below, sequenced in a study of shared clonotypes between healthy human individuals. Clones were sequenced by immunoSEQ multiplex PCR, and TCRdb holds only the in-frame ones, with some missing. The repertoire holds about 560,000 clones, with around 76% as singletons. The sample was PBMCs. These receptors were collected from a woman in her forties in good health. Some clones in this sample may be carry-over from other donors' samples.

The gene calls are TRBV29-1 and TRBJ1-1; TRBD1 matches at 11 bases. The V segment lost 6 bases and the J segment 2 bases; nucleotides outside the gene matches: 2. CDR1 is SQVTM, CDR2 ANQGSEA, per germline. CDR3 size: 13 residues. This CDR3 is CSVGQGVNTEAFF. The CDR3 DNA follows: TGCAGCGTGGGACAGGGGGTCAACACTGAAGCTTTCTTT.

Notes on this clone: A far bigger clonotype differs at one base, so this is likely a read error. The chain couples TRBV4-3 to TRBJ2-5; D might be TRBD2 (7 bases). CDR1 is LGHNA and CDR2 is YSLEER in the germline V gene. The CDR3 has 15 residues. Trimming removed 3 bases at V and 1 base at J, with 12 bases between. For the CDR3, the DNA is TGCGCCAGCAGCCAGGGACGGGGGGCCCAAGAGACCCAGTACTTC. Amino acids: CASSQGRGAQETQYF.

This clone was picked up many times. The chain has TRBV5-8 and TRBJ2-7, with D perhaps TRBD1 or TRBD2 (5 bases each). Germline loops: CDR1 SGHTS, CDR2 YDEGEE. This CDR3 comprises 14 residues. Trimming removed 4 bases from V and 4 bases from J, with 15 bases in between. Here the CDR3 reads CASSPPGATYEQYF. The CDR3 region has the DNA TGTGCCAGCAGCCCTCCCGGGGCTACTTACGAGCAGTACTTC. Combining the CDR3 with reference TRBV5-8 and TRBJ2-7 gives the whole variable domain EAGVTQSPTHLIKTRGQQATLRCSPISGHTSVYWYQQALGLGLQFLLWYDEGEERNRGNFPPRFSGRQFPNYSSELNVNALELEDSALYLCASSPPGATYEQYFGPGTRLTVT.

This chain links TRBV21-1 with TRBJ2-7. TRBV21-1 is recorded as a pseudogene. The length of the CDR3 is 15 residues. The CDR3 DNA reads TGTGCCAGCAGCAGTCAAAGGGAGGGGGCGTACGAGCAGTACTTC. Translating gives CASSSQREGAYEQYF.

The genes are TRBV28 and TRBJ1-1; maybe TRBD1 (5 bases). Germline-derived CDR1 and CDR2 are MDHEN and SYDVKM. The CDR3 spans 11 residues. V lost 7 bases to trimming and J lost 5 bases, with 8 bases between them. The CDR3 DNA reads as TGTGCCAGCAACTGGGGGACTGAAGCTTTCTTT. Translation gives CASNWGTEAFF. Using reference TRBV28 and TRBJ1-1 for the parts outside the CDR3, the full variable domain is DVKVTQSSRYLVKRTGEKVFLECVQDMDHENMFWYRQDPGLGLRLIYFSYDVKMKEKGDIPEGYSVSREKKERFSLILESASTNQTSMYLCASNWGTEAFFGQGTRLTVV.

The chain carries TRBV5-1 and TRBJ2-3, with D possibly matching TRBD2 (6 bases). Germline CDR1 and CDR2: SGHRS and YFSETQ. CDR3 size: 14 residues. V was cut by 1 base and J by 2 bases, with 8 bases left in between. The CDR3 region has the DNA TGCGCCAGCAGCTTGATGGGACTCACAGATACGCAGTATTTT. Its translation: CASSLMGLTDTQYF.

V is TRBV7-8 and J is TRBJ2-7, with D tentatively TRBD1 (5 bases). The V and J ends lost 0 bases and 5 bases respectively, with 14 bases between them. Germline lookup yields CDR1 SGHVS and CDR2 FQNEAQ. The CDR3 sequence is 15 residues long. Written as DNA, the CDR3 is TGTGCCAGCAGCTTAGCTGGCAGGGTAGTCGACGAGCAGTACTTC. As protein: CASSLAGRVVDEQYF.

This clone was recorded many times. The V call is TRBV6-1, the J call TRBJ1-3; possibly TRBD1 for D (5 bases). The CDR3 contains 17 residues. The V end lost 0 bases, the J end lost 1 base, and 13 bases lay between the germline ends. Germline V lookup: CDR1 MNHNS, CDR2 SASEGT. The CDR3 sequence: CASSEALGGGSGNTIYF. CDR3 DNA sequence: TGTGCCAGCAGTGAAGCCCTCGGGGGTGGATCTGGAAACACCATATATTTT.

The J gene is TRBJ1-1, the V gene TRBV19; TRBD1 matches 9 bases. Germline trimming cut 3 bases from V and 0 bases from J; bases unmatched to any gene: 5. There are 16 residues in the CDR3. Germline CDR1 is LNHDA and CDR2 is SQIVND (reference sequence). Written as DNA, the CDR3 is TGTGCCAGTAGTATCTGGGACAGGGCTTTGAACACTGAAGCTTTCTTT. Translating it yields CASSIWDRALNTEAFF.

This clone was counted ten times or more. The chain employs TRBV30 and TRBJ1-4, with TRBD1 as a possible D gene (5 bases). CDR3 length: 14 amino acids. Germline CDR1 and CDR2: GTSNPN and SVGIG (reference sequence). Trimming took off 5 bases at V and 4 bases at J, with 14 bases between the two ends. This CDR3 reads CAWGKGGDNEKLFF. The CDR3 DNA reads as TGTGCCTGGGGGAAGGGAGGGGATAATGAAAAACTGTTTTTT.

V is TRBV4-2 and J is TRBJ2-5; perhaps TRBD2 as D (5 bases). The CDR3 consists of 16 residues. Germline V gene sequence: CDR1 LGHNA, CDR2 YNFKEQ. The V end lost 1 base, the J end lost 5 bases, and 17 bases lay between the germline ends. CDR3 amino acids: CASSQGGREWRETQYF. CDR3 coding DNA: TGTGCCAGCAGCCAAGGAGGTAGGGAGTGGAGGGAGACCCAGTACTTC.

The chain recombines TRBV5-1 with TRBJ2-1, with 7 bases identical to TRBD1. The CDR3 is made up of 15 amino acids. CDR1 and CDR2 from the germline V gene are SGHRS and YFSETQ. With V trimmed by 2 bases and J by 5 bases, 7 bases remained unmatched. This chain's CDR3 is CASSFLTGSNNEQFF. The CDR3 bases are TGCGCCAGCAGCTTCCTGACAGGGTCGAACAATGAGCAGTTCTTC.

J is TRBJ2-1 and V is TRBV7-8; 10 bases match TRBD1. Trimming at V came to 2 bases and at J to 3 bases, leaving 4 bases not matched to a gene. CDR3 length equals 16 residues. Germline loops: CDR1 SGHVS, CDR2 FQNEAQ. CDR3 sequence (DNA): TGTGCCAGCAGCTTATTCCGGACAGGGGGCTACAATGAGCAGTTCTTC. Encoded protein: CASSLFRTGGYNEQFF.

This chain joins TRBV29-1 and TRBJ1-3; D unresolved. CDR3 length: 13 amino acids. V lost 7 bases to trimming and J lost 0 bases, with 10 bases between them. CDR1 and CDR2 (germline): SQVTM, ANQGSEA. The CDR3: CSAQTFSGNTIYF. The CDR3 DNA follows: TGCAGCGCCCAGACGTTCTCTGGAAACACCATATATTTT.

A few counts support this clone. V gene TRBV4-1 combines with J gene TRBJ1-1, with 7 bases that match TRBD1. The CDR3 covers 18 residues. Trimming at V came to 1 base and at J to 0 bases, leaving 11 bases not matched to a gene. CDR1 is MGHRA and CDR2 is YSYEKL in the germline V gene. The CDR3 DNA reads as TGCGCCAGCAGCCAAGGGAGGGGGCAGGGGCCAATGAACACTGAAGCTTTCTTT. Translation: CASSQGRGQGPMNTEAFF.

This rearrangement joins TRBV7-3 to TRBJ2-4; 8 positions agree with TRBD2. Germline loops: CDR1 SGHTA, CDR2 FQGTGA. The CDR3 consists of 14 residues. Trimming took 8 bases from V and 8 from J; bases not matched to a gene: 11. CDR3 DNA sequence: TGTGCCAGCGGGGAAAGCGGGAGTATGGACATTCAGTACTTC. It yields the protein CASGESGSMDIQYF.

This clone came up a few times. This chain's CDR3 is CASSISGSGYTF. CDR3 DNA: TGTGCCAGTAGTATATCAGGGAGTGGCTACACCTTC. The rearrangement joins TRBV19 to TRBJ1-2, with D perhaps TRBD1 (5 bases). The CDR3 consists of 12 residues. Trimming removed 2 bases from V and 7 bases from J, with 8 bases in between. CDR1 is LNHDA, CDR2 SQIVND, per germline (reference sequence).

This clone was picked up many times. The chain recombines TRBV7-2 with TRBJ1-3; D not certain. The CDR3 runs to 17 residues. V lost 2 bases to trimming and J lost 0 bases, with 14 bases between them. CDR1 is SGHTA and CDR2 is FQGNSA in the germline V gene. The CDR3 sequence is CASSLSSAPTSGNTIYF. The CDR3 bases are TGTGCCAGCAGCTTATCCAGCGCGCCAACCTCTGGAAACACCATATATTTT.

The J gene is TRBJ2-5, the V gene TRBV6-6; the match to TRBD1 covers 9 bases. Unmatched junction bases numbered 3, after V lost 0 bases and J lost 4 bases. This CDR3 comprises 15 residues. Germline V gene data show CDR1 as MNHNY and CDR2 as SVGAGI (reference sequence). The CDR3 here is CASSYSTGGGETQYF. The CDR3 coding sequence is TGTGCCAGCAGTTACTCGACAGGGGGGGGAGAGACCCAGTACTTC.

In the case of this clone: A read error is likely here: a far larger clone is one base away. The chain carries TRBV5-4 and TRBJ2-2; D may be TRBD2 (6 bases). Germline V gives CDR1 SGHNT, CDR2 YYREEE (reference sequence). Trimming left V 1 base short and J 4 bases short, with 11 bases between. The CDR3 covers 15 residues. The CDR3 spells CASSLRGRSTGELFF. CDR3 nucleotide sequence: TGTGCCAGCAGCTTGCGGGGGAGGAGCACCGGGGAGCTGTTTTTT. Using reference TRBV5-4 and TRBJ2-2 for the parts outside the CDR3, the full variable domain is ETGVTQSPTHLIKTRGQQVTLRCSSQSGHNTVSWYQQALGQGPQFIFQYYREEENGRGNFPPRFSGLQFPNYSSELNVNALELDDSALYLCASSLRGRSTGELFFGEGSRLTVL.

This clone was seen a handful of times. This rearrangement joins TRBV28 to TRBJ1-2; 7 nucleotides align to TRBD1. The V gene's germline CDR1 is MDHEN and CDR2 SYDVKM. V dropped 2 bases and J dropped 1; count of bases not matched to a gene: 4. This CDR3 comprises 15 residues. In DNA form, the CDR3 reads TGTGCCAGCAGTTTAAAGGGGGCGCTTAACTATGGCTACACCTTC. Residues: CASSLKGALNYGYTF.

J is TRBJ2-1 and V is TRBV4-1; 9 bases align to TRBD2. Germline trimming cut 0 bases from V and 9 bases from J; bases unmatched to any gene: 9. Germline loops: CDR1 MGHRA, CDR2 YSYEKL. The CDR3 covers 16 residues. CDR3 nucleotides: TGCGCCAGCAGCCAAGATGGGGTAGCGGGAGTTGTTGAGCAGTTCTTC. It is translated as CASSQDGVAGVVEQFF.

V usage is TRBV9 and J usage is TRBJ2-1; no firm D call. Trimming left V 0 bases short and J 3 bases short, with 7 bases between. Germline CDR1 SGDLS, CDR2 YYNGEE. The CDR3 covers 14 residues. In DNA, the CDR3 is TGTGCCAGCAGCGTAGGTCGCAGCTACAATGAGCAGTTCTTC. It translates to CASSVGRSYNEQFF.

This clone was counted at least ten times. The chain combines TRBV7-9 with TRBJ2-5; the D is unclear. There are 14 residues in the CDR3. Per the germline V gene, CDR1 is SEHNR and CDR2 is FQNEAQ (reference sequence). Trimming pared 0 bases from V and 2 bases from J, leaving 7 bases between. The CDR3 nucleotides are TGTGCCAGCAGCTTAGCGCCCGATCAAGAGACCCAGTACTTC. It is translated as CASSLAPDQETQYF.